This T cell receptor beta chain emerged from a study of identical twins. The CDR3 length is 10 residues. Trimming removed 4 bases from V and 6 bases from J, with 4 bases in between. Germline CDR1 and CDR2: SQVTM and ANQGSEA. This clonotype came up many times. TCRdb processed the 5' RACE reads anew with MiXCR; each CDR3 protein has one entry. The sample lists hundreds of thousands of distinct CDR3 sequences; 5.5% to 6.5% were seen once. The source is a man younger than 35 in good health. Sequenced: naive T cells sorted from blood. The rearrangement links TRBV29-1 to TRBJ1-5; D unclear. CDR3 sequence: CSVGSQPQHF. In DNA, the CDR3 is TGCAGCGTTGGTAGTCAGCCCCAGCATTTT.